The 8 T cell receptor beta chains below come from one sample, sequenced in a study of monozygotic twins with inflammatory bowel disease. TCRdb reworked the 5' RACE reads into one entry per CDR3 protein, no DNA. The sample totals fewer than 550,000 distinct CDR3 sequences. The sample was blood. The receptors here all came from a human donor with ulcerative colitis or Crohn's disease, or a healthy co-twin of an affected twin (not recorded which).

The gene calls are TRBV19 and TRBJ2-2. This CDR3 is 14 amino acids long. Per the germline V gene, CDR1 is LNHDA and CDR2 is SQIVND (reference sequence). The CDR3 sequence is CASSITGITGELFF.

The gene calls are TRBV9 and TRBJ2-1; absent DNA, TCRdb's TRBD2 call cannot be checked. Germline CDR1 SGDLS, CDR2 YYNGEE. This CDR3 is built from 16 residues. The CDR3 loop is CASSVSMTSGGNEQFF.

The J gene is TRBJ2-3, the V gene TRBV4-1; TCRdb names TRBD2, which stays unverified in the absence of DNA. The length of the CDR3 is 16 residues. Per germline, CDR1 MGHRA and CDR2 YSYEKL. The CDR3 sequence: CASSFVLAGGTDTQYF.

The chain couples TRBV28 to TRBJ2-3; no DNA is available, so the TRBD2 call from TCRdb remains unchecked. Germline V gene lookup returns CDR1 MDHEN and CDR2 SYDVKM. The CDR3 covers 12 residues. The CDR3 reads CASSLAGGTQYF.

The chain combines TRBV3-1 with TRBJ1-2; the D call from TCRdb, TRBD1, cannot be confirmed without DNA. CDR3 length: 14 amino acids. Per germline, CDR1 LGHDT and CDR2 YNNKEL (reference sequence). The CDR3 reads CASRPLQGNYGYTF.

V is TRBV24-1 and J is TRBJ1-2; lacking DNA, the TRBD1 call made by TCRdb goes unchecked. From germline, CDR1 is KGHDR and CDR2 SFDVKD. The CDR3 has 13 amino acids. The CDR3: CATSDLEGHGYTF.

The chain links TRBV7-2 to TRBJ2-2; with no DNA, the TCRdb D assignment of TRBD1 cannot be verified. Germline assignment: CDR1 SGHTA and CDR2 FQGNSA. The CDR3 is 16 amino acids. CDR3 in amino acids: CASSYYRGLDTGELFF.

This chain uses TRBV28 with TRBJ2-1; the TRBD1 assignment by TCRdb is unverifiable without DNA. Germline V gives CDR1 MDHEN, CDR2 SYDVKM. This CDR3 contains 15 residues. The CDR3 loop reads CASSLMDTGYNEQFF.